This T cell receptor beta chain was obtained from a study of blood T cell repertoires in COVID-19 (dated by TCRdb to between 2020 and 2021). With respect to the entire study: The collaborator samples originated in the United States, Italy and Spain and spanned the acute and convalescent phases of COVID-19. Subjects who had been exposed to COVID-19, were actively infected with it, or had recovered from it provided the deeply sampled blood TCRbeta repertoires that made up the dataset. The sample metadata nearly always contained a de-identified subject ID, COVID-19 status, age in years and sex. The repertoires were made available in a free public database intended to serve as a resource for research on the immune response to SARS-CoV-2. The prospective study material was composed of cDNA or gDNA derived from T cells, B-cell-depleted T cells, or PBMCs. Samples came from the ongoing ImmuneRACE study (first 160 participants) plus 1,254 subjects from 6 global collaborators. Where available, HLA class I and class II types were taken from metadata supplied by the sample provider and were not determined by assay-based typing.

The germline V gene encodes CDR1 MNHNY and CDR2 SVGAGI (reference sequence). The CDR3 measures 17 amino acids from cysteine to phenylalanine. CDR3 DNA only is kept here, 51 bases in frame from base 1. Here V drops 5 bases and J drops 2 bases, and the junction holds 11 bases not matched to any gene. To note about this clone: Its target antigen remains unknown. The record has no base qualities; no much larger clone is one base away.

TCRbeta CDR3 regions were amplified from genomic DNA using the immunoSEQ Assay, a bias-controlled multiplex PCR. In the original analysis: Within the assay, amplification of reference gene primers was used to estimate how many nucleated cells each sample contained. To quantify the absolute abundance of each unique TCRbeta CDR3 rearrangement, sequence reads were collapsed and filtered. For each sample, productive Simpson clonality was calculated as the square root of Simpson's diversity index over productive rearrangements. Imported from immuneACCESS, the table was reduced by TCRdb to in-frame sequences with V and J called. These copies leave out some clones; in studies compared against another copy, an unresolved V gene accounts for under half, and the cause of the remainder is not known. V and J calls and clone size are given by that table; D and trimming were obtained from the DNA. Across this sample there are about 380,000 clones, with roughly 90% seen only once. The top ten constitute roughly 1.2% of the sample.

On the study overall, not on this receptor specifically: The quantity of clinical and demographic metadata differed by source and by participant and was supplied without curation.

The collaborating institutions used their own protocols to collect whole blood in K2EDTA tubes. For TCRbeta analysis, collaborators shipped samples as frozen whole blood, isolated PBMCs, or DNA extracted from either of those sample types. The specimen was peripheral blood. The TCR sequence derives from a man aged 40-49 years with acute or convalescent COVID-19. The chain is encoded by TRBV6-6 joined to TRBJ1-5, and 8 bases in between align with TRBD1. CDR3 region: CASSQGRTGSGNQPQHF. The DNA sequence reads TGTGCCAGCAGTCAGGGGAGGACAGGGAGCGGCAATCAGCCCCAGCATTTT.